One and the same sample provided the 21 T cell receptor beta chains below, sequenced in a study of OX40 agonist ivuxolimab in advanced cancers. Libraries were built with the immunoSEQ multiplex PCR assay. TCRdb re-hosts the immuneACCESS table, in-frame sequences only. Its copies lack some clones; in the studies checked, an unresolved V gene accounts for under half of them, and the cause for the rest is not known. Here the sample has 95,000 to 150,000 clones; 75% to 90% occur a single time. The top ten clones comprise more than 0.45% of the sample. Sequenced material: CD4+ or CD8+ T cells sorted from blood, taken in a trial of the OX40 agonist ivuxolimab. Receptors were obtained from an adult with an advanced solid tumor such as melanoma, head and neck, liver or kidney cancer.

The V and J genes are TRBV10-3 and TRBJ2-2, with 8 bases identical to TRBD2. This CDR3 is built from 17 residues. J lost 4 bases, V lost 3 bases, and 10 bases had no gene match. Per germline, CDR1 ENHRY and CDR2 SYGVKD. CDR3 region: CAISDLGRGAGTGELFF. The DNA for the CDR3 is TGTGCCATCAGTGACCTCGGGCGGGGGGCAGGCACCGGGGAGCTGTTTTTT.

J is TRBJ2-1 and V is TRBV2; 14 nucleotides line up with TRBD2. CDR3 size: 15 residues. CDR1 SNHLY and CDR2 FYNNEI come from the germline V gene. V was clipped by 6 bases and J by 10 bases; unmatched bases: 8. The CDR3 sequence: CASSRGLAGVREQFF. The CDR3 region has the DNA TGTGCCAGCAGCCGGGGACTAGCGGGGGTAAGAGAGCAGTTCTTC.

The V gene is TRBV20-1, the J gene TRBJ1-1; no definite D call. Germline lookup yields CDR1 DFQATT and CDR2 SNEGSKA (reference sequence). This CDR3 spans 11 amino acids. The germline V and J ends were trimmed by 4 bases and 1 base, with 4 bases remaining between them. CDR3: CSAKGNTEAFF. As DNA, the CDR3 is TGCAGTGCTAAGGGGAACACTGAAGCTTTCTTT.

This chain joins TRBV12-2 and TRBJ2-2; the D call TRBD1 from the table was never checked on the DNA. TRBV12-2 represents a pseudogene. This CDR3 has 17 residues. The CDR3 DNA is TGTGCAAGTCGCCCACTTATGGGCAAGCAAGGCACCGGGGAGCTGTTTTTT. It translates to CASRPLMGKQGTGELFF.

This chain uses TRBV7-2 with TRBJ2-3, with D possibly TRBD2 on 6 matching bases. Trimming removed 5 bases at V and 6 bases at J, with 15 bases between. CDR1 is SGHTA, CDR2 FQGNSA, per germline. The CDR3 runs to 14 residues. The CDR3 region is CASSPLKAGDTQYF. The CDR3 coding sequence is TGTGCCAGCAGCCCCCTGAAAGCGGGCGATACGCAGTATTTT.

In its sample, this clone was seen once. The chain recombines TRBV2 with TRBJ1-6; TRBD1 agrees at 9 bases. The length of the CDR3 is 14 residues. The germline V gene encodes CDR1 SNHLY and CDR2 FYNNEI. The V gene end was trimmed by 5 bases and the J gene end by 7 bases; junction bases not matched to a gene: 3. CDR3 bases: TGTGCCAGCAGTCCGGACAGGGGAAATTCACCCCTCCACTTT. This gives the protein CASSPDRGNSPLHF. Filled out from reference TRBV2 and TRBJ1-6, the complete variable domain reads EPEVTQTPSHQVTQMGQEVILRCVPISNHLYFYWYRQILGQKVEFLVSFYNNEISEKSEIFDDQFSVERPDGSNFTLKIRSTKLEDSAMYFCASSPDRGNSPLHFGNGTRLTVT.

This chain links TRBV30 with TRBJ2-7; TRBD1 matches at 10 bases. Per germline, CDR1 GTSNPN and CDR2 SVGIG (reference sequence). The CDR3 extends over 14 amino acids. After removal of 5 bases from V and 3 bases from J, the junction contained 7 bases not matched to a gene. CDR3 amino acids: CAWFDRDRGYEQYF. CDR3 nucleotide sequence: TGTGCCTGGTTCGACCGGGACAGGGGCTACGAGCAGTACTTC.

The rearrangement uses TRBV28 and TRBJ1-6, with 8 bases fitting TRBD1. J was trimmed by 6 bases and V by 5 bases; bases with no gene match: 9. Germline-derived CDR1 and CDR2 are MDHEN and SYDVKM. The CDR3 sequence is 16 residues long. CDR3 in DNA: TGTGCCAGCAGTAGATCCGGGACAGGATTTAATTCACCCCTCCACTTT. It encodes CASSRSGTGFNSPLHF.

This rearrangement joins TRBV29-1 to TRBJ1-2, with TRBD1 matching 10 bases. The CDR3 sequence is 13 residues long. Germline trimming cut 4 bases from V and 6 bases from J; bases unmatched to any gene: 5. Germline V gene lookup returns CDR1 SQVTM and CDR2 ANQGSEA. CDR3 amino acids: CSVVGDRGNGYTF. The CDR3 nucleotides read TGCAGCGTTGTGGGGGACAGGGGAAATGGCTACACCTTC.

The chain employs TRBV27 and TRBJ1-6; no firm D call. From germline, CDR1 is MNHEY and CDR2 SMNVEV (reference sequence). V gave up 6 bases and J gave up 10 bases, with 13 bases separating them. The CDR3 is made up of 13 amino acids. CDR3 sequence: CASSPARFSPLHF. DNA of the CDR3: TGTGCCAGCAGCCCCGCGCGGTTCTCACCCCTCCACTTT.

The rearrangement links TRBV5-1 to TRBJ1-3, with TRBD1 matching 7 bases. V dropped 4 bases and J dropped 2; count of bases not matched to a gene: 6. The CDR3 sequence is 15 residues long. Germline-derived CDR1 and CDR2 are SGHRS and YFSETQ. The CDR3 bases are TGCGCCAGCAGCACGTGGACAGGCCCTGGAAACACCATATATTTT. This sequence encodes CASSTWTGPGNTIYF.

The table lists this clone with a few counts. CDR3 sequence: CASSLDALAKNIQYF. The DNA of the CDR3 is TGTGCCAGCAGTTTGGACGCCCTAGCCAAAAACATTCAGTACTTC. This chain connects TRBV6-1 to TRBJ2-4; no clear D gene. V was pared by 5 bases and J by 0 bases, with 11 bases between. The CDR3 is 15 amino acids. CDR1 is MNHNS and CDR2 is SASEGT in the germline V gene.

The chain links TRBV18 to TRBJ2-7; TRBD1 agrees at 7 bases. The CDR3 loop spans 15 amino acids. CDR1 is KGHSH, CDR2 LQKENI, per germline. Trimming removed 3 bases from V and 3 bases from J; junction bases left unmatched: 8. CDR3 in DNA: TGTGCCAGCTCACCTGGGACAGCCCTATTCTACGAGCAGTACTTC. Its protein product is CASSPGTALFYEQYF.

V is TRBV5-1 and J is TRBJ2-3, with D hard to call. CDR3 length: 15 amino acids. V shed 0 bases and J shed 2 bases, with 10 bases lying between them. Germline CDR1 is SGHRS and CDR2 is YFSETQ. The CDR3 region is CASSLGGQNTDTQYF. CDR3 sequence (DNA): TGCGCCAGCAGCTTGGGTGGCCAAAACACAGATACGCAGTATTTT.

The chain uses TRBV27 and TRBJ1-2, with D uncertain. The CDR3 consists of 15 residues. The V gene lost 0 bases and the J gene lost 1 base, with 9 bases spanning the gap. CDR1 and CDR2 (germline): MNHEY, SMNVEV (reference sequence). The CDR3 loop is CASSLSAYGNYGYTF. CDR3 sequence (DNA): TGTGCCAGCAGTTTATCGGCCTATGGTAACTATGGCTACACCTTC.

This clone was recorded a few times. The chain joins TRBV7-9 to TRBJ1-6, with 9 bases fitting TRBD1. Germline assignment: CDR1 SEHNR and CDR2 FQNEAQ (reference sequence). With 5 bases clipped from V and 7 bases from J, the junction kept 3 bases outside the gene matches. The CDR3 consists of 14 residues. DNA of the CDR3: TGTGCCAGCAGCCAAACAGGGGGCAATTCACCCCTCCACTTT. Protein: CASSQTGGNSPLHF.

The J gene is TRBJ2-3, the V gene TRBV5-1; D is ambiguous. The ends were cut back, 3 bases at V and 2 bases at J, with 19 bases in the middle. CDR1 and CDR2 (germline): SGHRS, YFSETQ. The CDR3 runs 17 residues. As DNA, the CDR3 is TGCGCCAGCAGCTCACTTTTAGCCGCCTATATCACAGATACGCAGTATTTT. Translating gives CASSSLLAAYITDTQYF.

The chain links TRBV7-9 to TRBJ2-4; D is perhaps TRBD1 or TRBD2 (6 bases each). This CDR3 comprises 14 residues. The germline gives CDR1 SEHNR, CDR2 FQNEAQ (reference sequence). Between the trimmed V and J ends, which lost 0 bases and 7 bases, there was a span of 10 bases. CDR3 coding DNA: TGTGCCAGCAGCTTAGCGGGGGGCTGGAACATTCAGTACTTC. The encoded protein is CASSLAGGWNIQYF.

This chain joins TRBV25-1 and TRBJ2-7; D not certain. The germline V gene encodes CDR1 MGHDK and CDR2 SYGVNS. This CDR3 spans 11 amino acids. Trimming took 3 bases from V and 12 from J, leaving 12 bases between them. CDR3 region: CASSDIAGLYF. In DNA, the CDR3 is TGTGCCAGCAGTGACATCGCCGGGTTGTACTTC.

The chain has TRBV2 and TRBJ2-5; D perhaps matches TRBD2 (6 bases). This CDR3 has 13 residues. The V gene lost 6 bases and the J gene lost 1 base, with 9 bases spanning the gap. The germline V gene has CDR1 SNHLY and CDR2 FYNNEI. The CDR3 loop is CASRGDFQETQYF. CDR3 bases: TGTGCCAGCAGAGGGGACTTCCAAGAGACCCAGTACTTC.

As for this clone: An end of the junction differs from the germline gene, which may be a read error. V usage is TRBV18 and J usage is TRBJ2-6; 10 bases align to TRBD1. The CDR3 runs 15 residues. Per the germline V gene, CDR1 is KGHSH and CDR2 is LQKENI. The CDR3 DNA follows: TGTGCCAGCCCACCAAGCCCGGACAGGGGGGCCGTCCTGACTTTC. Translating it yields CASPPSPDRGAVLTF.